This TCR beta chain appears in the sequencing data of a study of shared clonotypes between healthy human individuals. The study, taken as a whole, reports: Generation probabilities were higher for clonotypes shared across all four sorted-subset donors than for unshared ones.

Trimming took off 0 bases at V and 10 bases at J, with 13 bases between the two ends. The CDR3 totals 13 residues. Remarks on this clone: Its specificity is unknown.

Data came from immunoSEQ multiplex PCR; TCRdb stores just in-frame clones and leaves some out. Altogether some 380,000 clones are present, about 96% being singletons, with the ten largest covering about 0.32%. Every one of the donors was a Caucasian adult that lived in Nashville, Tennessee. CD45RO+ cells joined CCR7-negative CD45RA+ TemRA cells to form CD8 memory. The sequencing sample was made of memory CD8+ T cells sorted from blood. This sample's subset: CD45RO+ cells pooled with CCR7-negative TemRA cells. The receptor comes from a man younger than 45 in good health. The rearrangement uses TRBV5-3 and TRBJ1-1; D gene unclear. TRBV5-3 is given ORF status, its function remaining uncertain. CDR3 in amino acids: CARSLGRGSGAFF. The CDR3 nucleotides read TGTGCCAGAAGCTTGGGGCGGGGTTCCGGAGCTTTCTTT.